The entry below describes one T cell receptor (beta chain). No antigen is known for it. The data belong to a study of T cell responses to AZD1222 COVID-19 vaccine. Findings and caveats of the study: Reportedly, close to half of spike-specific TCRs are directed against unmutated variant regions.

This CDR3 has 14 residues. Trimming removed 7 bases from V and 0 bases from J, with 12 bases in between. In germline, CDR1 is SNHLY, CDR2 FYNNEI. TCRdb's copy holds only in-frame clones and misses some; the assay was immunoSEQ multiplex PCR. Found here are roughly 180,000 clones, 90% to 95% of them singletons; the top ten hold approximately 1.2%. The sequence derives from an adult who received the AZD1222 COVID-19 vaccine. The sample consisted of peripheral blood, taken 28 days after the second AZD1222 dose. This chain links TRBV2 with TRBJ1-1; no definite D call. The CDR3 coding sequence is TGTGCCAGCATGCCCAGGCTCATGAACACTGAAGCTTTCTTT. It translates to CASMPRLMNTEAFF.